The 7 T cell receptor beta chains reported below all come from one sample, sequenced in a study of vaccination and CD4 T cells after COVID-19 (dated by TCRdb to between 2021 and 2023). Their recognized antigens are unknown. According to the study, the label for this sample's time point signals: late sampling 161 to 241 days after vaccination in a few convalescent patients. Read against the paper, the sample's treatment or condition label means: roughly 10-day PBMC culture with coronavirus spike peptide pools or control peptides (ViraFEST assay). The library was prepared using PCR. Data came from an Illumina iSeq 100. TCR sequencing of DNA from cultured CD4+ T cells used the Oncomine TCR Beta short-read assay at the Johns Hopkins FTIC core. TCRdb redid the processing of the public reads, applying fastp at Q25 and MiXCR, and retained in-frame beta chains. Each CDR3 protein gets just one entry, which takes the most common genes and DNA from the rows behind it. The sample table records over 15,000 distinct CDR3 sequences; 51% of these occur just once. 21% of the sample is taken by the ten largest.

The sample was CD4+ T cells from blood, cultured in vitro, taken about 7 months after SARS-CoV-2 vaccination. All receptors derive from a human donor who had recovered from COVID-19.

The chain couples TRBV19 to TRBJ2-6; D remains unclear. Germline V gene sequence: CDR1 LNHDA, CDR2 SQIVND (reference sequence). The CDR3 sequence is 15 residues long. Trimming removed 5 bases from V and 0 bases from J, with 8 bases in between. In nucleotides, the CDR3 is TGTGCCAGTAGTCTTGGTGCCTCTGGGGCCAACGTCCTGACTTTC. This sequence encodes CASSLGASGANVLTF.

The chain links TRBV29-1 to TRBJ1-1; 7 bases match TRBD1. The CDR3 spans 12 residues. J gave up 6 bases and V 3 bases, and 4 bases lay outside the gene matches. The germline CDR1 and CDR2 sequences are SQVTM and ANQGSEA. The CDR3: CSVDKGGSEAFF. The CDR3 bases are TGCAGCGTTGATAAAGGGGGCTCTGAAGCTTTCTTT.

The V gene is TRBV5-1, the J gene TRBJ2-5, with 10 positions matching TRBD1. The J segment lost 5 bases and the V segment lost 2 bases, leaving 12 bases of the junction unmatched. The CDR3 has 17 amino acids. The germline V gene has CDR1 SGHRS and CDR2 YFSETQ. The CDR3 spells CASSFTTGTGVAETQYF. CDR3 DNA sequence: TGCGCCAGCAGCTTTACCACGGGGACAGGGGTGGCGGAGACCCAGTACTTC.

The table lists this clonotype with a few counts. The rearrangement joins TRBV20-1 to TRBJ2-3, with 7 bases matching TRBD2. J was trimmed by 2 bases and V by 5 bases; bases with no gene match: 4. Germline lookup yields CDR1 DFQATT and CDR2 SNEGSKA (reference sequence). The CDR3 is 13 residues long. The CDR3 here is CSAGGTITDTQYF. The CDR3 DNA reads as TGCAGTGCTGGGGGGACTATCACAGATACGCAGTATTTT.

This clonotype was detected only a few times. The CDR3 coding sequence is TGTGCCAGCAGCTTAGGGGGCGGCACAGGGGACTATGGCTACACCTTC. It translates to CASSLGGGTGDYGYTF. This sequence joins TRBV7-9 and TRBJ1-2, with 7 positions matching TRBD1. The CDR3 is 16 residues long. CDR1 SEHNR and CDR2 FQNEAQ come from the germline V gene (reference sequence). The V segment lost 1 base and the J segment 3 bases; nucleotides outside the gene matches: 8. The whole variable domain, remainder taken from reference TRBV7-9 and TRBJ1-2, is DTGVSQNPRHKITKRGQNVTFRCDPISEHNRLYWYRQTLGQGPEFLTYFQNEAQLEKSRLLSDRFSAERPKGSFSTLEIQRTEQGDSAMYLCASSLGGGTGDYGYTFGSGTRLTVV.

The rearrangement uses TRBV7-9 and TRBJ2-5, with D perhaps TRBD2 (5 bases). The V end was cut by 0 bases, the J end by 3 bases, with 8 bases between. In germline, CDR1 is SEHNR, CDR2 FQNEAQ (reference sequence). This CDR3 contains 14 residues. In nucleotides, the CDR3 is TGTGCCAGCAGCTTAGCGGCACTAGAAGAGACCCAGTACTTC. Its translation is CASSLAALEETQYF.

This clonotype was counted only a few times. The chain recombines TRBV28 with TRBJ1-2; 9 nucleotides match TRBD1. This CDR3 is built from 13 residues. Germline values: CDR1 MDHEN, CDR2 SYDVKM. With V trimmed by 8 bases and J by 5 bases, 6 bases remained unmatched. The CDR3 spells CASETGGAYGYTF. Written as DNA, the CDR3 is TGTGCCAGCGAGACAGGGGGGGCTTATGGCTACACCTTC.